This T cell receptor beta chain was profiled in a study of cytomegalovirus exposure and HLA in healthy donors. Findings and caveats of the study: Listed as cytomegalovirus-associated were 150 to 200 TCR beta chains.

CDR1 is LNHDA and CDR2 is SQIVND in the germline V gene (reference sequence). Losses at the gene ends were 8 bases for V and 3 bases for J; bases not matched to a gene: 8. This CDR3 spans 15 amino acids. 60 Vbeta and 13 Jbeta primers were used in PCR. Some clones are missing from TCRdb's copy, which holds only in-frame ones; the method was immunoSEQ multiplex PCR. The sample has 150,000 to 200,000 clones; 70% to 80% are singletons. With regard to this clone: Its antigen is unidentified.

The specimen was PBMCs. J is TRBJ2-2 and V is TRBV19; 8 nucleotides agree with TRBD1. The clonotype was recovered from a girl aged 10-17 years in good health and CMV-seropositive. The CDR3 DNA is TGTGCCAGTTTAGGCGGACAGGGATACACCGGGGAGCTGTTTTTT. Amino acids: CASLGGQGYTGELFF.